These T cell receptor beta chains were read from a single sample in a study of T-cell memory formation after mild COVID-19. TCRdb re-called the 5' RACE reads with MiXCR, one entry per CDR3 protein. Of 200,000 to 300,000 distinct CDR3 sequences detected, around 17% appear once; the ten largest clones hold around 21%. Sequenced input: PBMCs or a T cell subset sorted from them (not recorded which). These receptors were collected from a man aged 18 to 29 who had mild COVID-19 (a few samples of this study predate the infection). Cell type and time point are not known. Both conserved end residues are part of each CDR3. Fields, in order: D gene, J gene, V gene, clone size, CDR3 protein, CDR3 DNA. D genes are given only for firm matches. Clone size, where shown, is once, few, many, or a class for clones that have expanded.

TRBD2 TRBJ2-1 TRBV7-3 many CASSPGTSGVREQFF TGTGCCAGCAGTCCGGGGACTAGTGGCGTCCGGGAGCAGTTCTTC
TRBD2 TRBJ2-5 TRBV4-2 few CASSQASGGRGETQYF TGTGCCAGCAGCCAGGCTAGCGGGGGGCGGGGAGAGACCCAGTACTTC
. TRBJ1-1 TRBV6-2/TRBV6-3 . CASVFTVNTEAFF TGTGCCAGCGTCTTTACAGTTAACACTGAAGCTTTCTTT
. TRBJ2-7 TRBV4-1 . CASSQGRGFIYEQYF TGCGCCAGCAGCCAAGGGCGGGGTTTTATCTACGAGCAGTACTTC
. TRBJ2-4 TRBV9 . CASSVKCIQYF TGTGCCAGCAGCGTCAAGTGCATTCAGTACTTC
TRBD1 TRBJ1-1 TRBV7-8 few CASGYRGWMNTEAFF TGTGCCAGCGGGTACAGGGGGTGGATGAACACTGAAGCTTTCTTT
. TRBJ2-1 TRBV6-2/TRBV6-3 . CASSYVNFWTLGEQFF TGTGCCAGCAGTTACGTTAATTTTTGGACCCTGGGTGAGCAGTTCTTC
. TRBJ2-3 TRBV24-1 once CATSEGTTDTQYF TGTGCCACCAGTGAGGGTACCACAGATACGCAGTATTTT
. TRBJ1-2 TRBV6-5 . CASSYSADSNYGYTF TGTGCCAGCAGTTACTCGGCAGACAGTAACTATGGCTACACCTTC
. TRBJ2-5 TRBV28 few CASRGGGQWETQYF TGTGCCAGCAGGGGCGGGGGCCAGTGGGAGACCCAGTACTTC
. TRBJ1-2 TRBV27 . CASSRRRGRGGYTF TGTGCCAGCAGTAGACGGCGCGGGAGAGGAGGCTACACCTTC
. TRBJ1-1 TRBV6-5 . CASSYSGAAEAFF TGTGCCAGCAGTTACTCTGGGGCCGCTGAAGCTTTCTTT
. TRBJ2-7 TRBV7-3 many CASSLYARPYEQYF TGTGCCAGCAGCTTGTACGCTAGGCCCTACGAGCAGTACTTC
. TRBJ2-1 TRBV27 . CASSYIGTSDNEQFF TGTGCCAGCAGTTATATAGGGACATCTGACAATGAGCAGTTCTTC
. TRBJ2-5 TRBV6-2/TRBV6-3 . CASTQLGGWETQYF TGTGCCAGCACCCAGCTAGGGGGTTGGGAGACCCAGTACTTC
TRBD1 TRBJ1-2 TRBV7-2 many CASNGQDYGYTF TGTGCCAGCAACGGACAGGACTATGGCTACACCTTC
. TRBJ2-3 TRBV7-9 . CASSRGPRDTDTQYF TGTGCCAGCAGCCGGGGACCTAGGGACACAGATACGCAGTATTTT
. TRBJ1-5 TRBV12-3/TRBV12-4 few CASSFVTGRQPQHF TGTGCCAGCAGTTTTGTGACAGGCCGTCAGCCCCAGCATTTT
. TRBJ1-5 TRBV9 . CASSPWDRNQPQHF TGTGCCAGCAGCCCCTGGGACCGCAATCAGCCCCAGCATTTT
. TRBJ1-5 TRBV7-9 many CASSSGGNQPQHF TGTGCCAGCAGCTCCGGGGGGAATCAGCCCCAGCATTTT
. TRBJ1-5 TRBV27 few CASSLRGSGQPQHF TGTGCCAGCAGTTTACGGGGGAGTGGCCAGCCCCAGCATTTT
. TRBJ1-1 TRBV12-3/TRBV12-4 many CASTLGNTEAFF TGTGCCAGCACTCTCGGGAACACTGAAGCTTTCTTT
. TRBJ1-1 TRBV20-1 few CSASDSGGTEAFF TGCAGTGCTAGTGACAGCGGCGGCACTGAAGCTTTCTTT
. TRBJ2-1 TRBV5-6 . CASTTSDSVEFF TGTGCCAGCACCACCTCGGACAGCGTTGAGTTCTTC
. TRBJ2-5 TRBV2 few CASRREGETQYF TGTGCCAGCAGGAGAGAGGGAGAGACCCAGTACTTC
. TRBJ1-5 TRBV12-3/TRBV12-4 . CASSPDTASSNQPQHF TGTGCCAGCAGCCCGGACACTGCCTCAAGCAATCAGCCCCAGCATTTT
. TRBJ1-1 TRBV29-1 . CSVVGRLNTEALF TGCAGCGTTGTTGGAAGGTTGAACACTGAAGCTTTATTT
. TRBJ2-3 TRBV27 . CASSYLDKMGTDTQYF TGTGCCAGCAGCTATCTGGACAAAATGGGGACAGATACGCAGTATTTT
. TRBJ2-7 TRBV10-3 few CAISEAAVGYEQYF TGTGCCATCAGTGAAGCCGCCGTTGGGTACGAGCAGTACTTC
. TRBJ2-7 TRBV4-1 . CASGHGSEQYF TGCGCCAGCGGTCACGGAAGCGAGCAGTACTTC
. TRBJ1-5 TRBV19 . CASSGLGSNQPQHF TGTGCCAGTTCCGGCCTGGGTAGTAATCAGCCCCAGCATTTT
TRBD1 TRBJ2-7 TRBV10-3 . CATALRDRGIVEQYF TGTGCCACCGCGCTGCGGGACAGGGGGATTGTCGAGCAGTACTTC
. TRBJ2-3 TRBV20-1 few CSAREGSPDTQYF TGCAGTGCTAGAGAGGGGTCCCCAGATACGCAGTATTTT
. TRBJ2-1 TRBV9 few CASSVYRANNEQFF TGTGCCAGCAGCGTATACAGGGCAAACAATGAGCAGTTCTTC
. TRBJ2-3 TRBV10-2 few CATAATQNTDTQYF TGCGCCACCGCGGCGACTCAGAACACAGATACGCAGTATTTT
TRBD1 TRBJ1-2 TRBV18 few CASSQATGAGYGYTF TGTGCCAGCTCACAAGCGACAGGGGCCGGCTATGGCTACACCTTC
. TRBJ2-7 TRBV19 . CASSIGTPSYEQYF TGTGCCAGTAGTATAGGGACACCTTCCTACGAGCAGTACTTC
TRBD1 TRBJ2-5 TRBV2 few CASSDIGQGALATQYF TGTGCCAGCAGTGATATTGGACAGGGGGCCTTGGCGACCCAGTACTTC
TRBD1 TRBJ2-7 TRBV7-6 . CASSLAGQGYEQYF TGTGCCAGCAGCTTAGCAGGACAGGGCTACGAGCAGTACTTC
TRBD1 TRBJ1-6 TRBV4-2 . CASSVRQGDSPLHF TGTGCCAGCAGCGTCCGACAGGGAGATTCACCCCTCCACTTT
. TRBJ2-7 TRBV7-2 . CASSFGGGLGREQYF TGTGCCAGCAGCTTCGGGGGCGGCTTGGGTCGCGAGCAGTACTTC
TRBD2 TRBJ2-3 TRBV6-2/TRBV6-3 . CASSTSGGQDTQYF TGTGCCAGCAGCACTAGCGGGGGCCAGGATACGCAGTATTTT
. TRBJ2-7 TRBV10-3 few CAIRGAGEQYF TGTGCCATCAGGGGAGCTGGCGAGCAGTACTTC
. TRBJ2-2 TRBV29-1 few CSMRTGINTGELFF TGCAGCATGAGGACCGGGATAAACACCGGGGAGCTGTTTTTT
. TRBJ1-2 TRBV5-1 . CASSLVTGHFGGYTF TGCGCCAGCAGCTTGGTAACGGGACACTTTGGAGGCTACACCTTC
. TRBJ1-2 TRBV9 . CASSPAGADGYTF TGTGCCAGCAGCCCCGCAGGGGCGGATGGCTACACCTTC
. TRBJ1-1 TRBV5-1 . CASAPRRMNTEAFF TGCGCCAGCGCCCCGCGGAGGATGAACACTGAAGCTTTCTTT
. TRBJ1-2 TRBV20-1 many CSASGGYTF TGCAGTGCTAGTGGTGGCTACACCTTC
. TRBJ1-2 TRBV6-1 few CASSNDRLYGYTF TGTGCCAGCAGTAATGACAGGTTGTATGGCTACACCTTC
. TRBJ2-3 TRBV24-1 many CATSTAKGGTDTQYF TGTGCCACCAGTACCGCAAAGGGCGGGACAGATACGCAGTATTTT
. TRBJ2-3 TRBV7-9 . CAIKGNTQYF TGTGCCATCAAGGGAAATACGCAGTATTTT
TRBD2 TRBJ2-3 TRBV2 few CASSEERGSTDTQYF TGTGCCAGCAGTGAAGAGCGGGGAAGCACAGATACGCAGTATTTT
. TRBJ1-1 TRBV5-5 . CASTLSLRAFF TGTGCCAGCACCCTATCCCTACGGGCTTTCTTT
. TRBJ2-5 TRBV6-2/TRBV6-3 many CASSPDEKETQYF TGTGCCAGCAGTCCGGACGAAAAAGAGACCCAGTACTTC
. TRBJ2-1 TRBV7-2 many CASSPGESVRNEQFF TGTGCCAGCAGCCCCGGTGAGTCCGTTCGCAATGAGCAGTTCTTC
. TRBJ2-2 TRBV4-2 few CASSQGASPTGELFF TGTGCCAGCAGCCAAGGGGCTAGCCCCACCGGGGAGCTGTTTTTT
. TRBJ2-7 TRBV6-2/TRBV6-3 . CASSYVQGHEQYF TGTGCCAGCAGTTACGTACAGGGCCACGAGCAGTACTTC
. TRBJ2-3 TRBV5-4 few CASSLAAEAQYF TGTGCCAGCAGCTTGGCCGCGGAGGCGCAGTATTTT